This TCR beta chain comes out of a study of T cell repertoires in cytomegalovirus infection. Study overall: The authors used CMV epitopes that were HLA-C-restricted (recently identified) and HLA-B-restricted (well studied). Indications came from public TCR beta signatures; they pointed to CMV infection and to a matching HLA type. Whole-study findings and limits: There were carriers of CMV plus the relevant HLA, and cumulative public TCR beta family frequency identified them. Clonotypes of TCR beta that were HLA-C-restricted and CMV-specific dominated the ex vivo response.

TCRdb used MiXCR to reprocess the reads, holding one entry per CDR3 protein. The sample records under 150,000 distinct CDR3 sequences, 30% to 35% being singletons. A note on this clonotype: Its antigen is undetermined.

This CDR3 contains 16 residues. Unmatched junction bases numbered 5, after V lost 6 bases and J lost 2 bases. J is TRBJ2-3 and V is TRBV12-3 or TRBV12-4, with 13 bases aligning to TRBD2. The sequencing here drew on CD8+ T cells from cultured PBMCs, taken from culture after CMV antigen stimulation. The TCR sequence derives from a human donor in good health (CMV status not recorded). Some clones in this sample may be carry-over from other donors' samples. The CDR3 region is CASRRTSGGDTDTQYF. The CDR3 DNA reads as TGTGCCAGCAGACGGACTAGCGGGGGTGACACAGATACGCAGTATTTT.